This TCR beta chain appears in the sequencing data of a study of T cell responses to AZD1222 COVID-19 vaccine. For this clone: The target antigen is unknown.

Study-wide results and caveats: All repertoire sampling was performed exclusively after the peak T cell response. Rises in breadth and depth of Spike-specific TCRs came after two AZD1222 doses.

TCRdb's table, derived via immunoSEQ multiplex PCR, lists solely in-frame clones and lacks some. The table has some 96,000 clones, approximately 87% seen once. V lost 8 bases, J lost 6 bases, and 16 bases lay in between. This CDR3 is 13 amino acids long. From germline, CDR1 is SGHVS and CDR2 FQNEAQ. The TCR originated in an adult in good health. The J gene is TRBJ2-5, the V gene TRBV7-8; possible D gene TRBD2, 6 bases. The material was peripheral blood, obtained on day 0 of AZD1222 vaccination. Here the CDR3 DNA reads TGTGCCAGCCGGGAGCAGGTGTTAAAGACCCAGTACTTC. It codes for CASREQVLKTQYF. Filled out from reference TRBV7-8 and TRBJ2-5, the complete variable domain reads GAGVSQSPRYKVAKRGQDVALRCDPISGHVSLFWYQQALGQGPEFLTYFQNEAQLDKSGLPSDRFFAERPEGSVSTLKIQRTQQEDSAVYLCASREQVLKTQYFGPGTRLLVL.